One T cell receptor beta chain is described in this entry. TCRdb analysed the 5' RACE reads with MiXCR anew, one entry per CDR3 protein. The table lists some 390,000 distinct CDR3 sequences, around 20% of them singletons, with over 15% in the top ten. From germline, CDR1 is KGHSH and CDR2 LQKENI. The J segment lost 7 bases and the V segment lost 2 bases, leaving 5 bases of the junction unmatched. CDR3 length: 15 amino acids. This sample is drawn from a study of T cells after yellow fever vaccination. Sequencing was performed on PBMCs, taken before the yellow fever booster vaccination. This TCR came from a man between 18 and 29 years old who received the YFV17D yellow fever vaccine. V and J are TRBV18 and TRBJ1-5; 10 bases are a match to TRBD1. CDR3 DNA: TGTGCCAGCTCACCAACAGGGGGACAGGGGCAGCCCCAGCATTTT. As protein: CASSPTGGQGQPQHF. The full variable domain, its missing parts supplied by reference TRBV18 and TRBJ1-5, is NAGVMQNPRHLVRRRGQEARLRCSPMKGHSHVYWYRQLPEEGLKFMVYLQKENIIDESGMPKERFSAEFPKEGPSILRIQQVVRGDSAAYFCASSPTGGQGQPQHFGDGTRLSIL.